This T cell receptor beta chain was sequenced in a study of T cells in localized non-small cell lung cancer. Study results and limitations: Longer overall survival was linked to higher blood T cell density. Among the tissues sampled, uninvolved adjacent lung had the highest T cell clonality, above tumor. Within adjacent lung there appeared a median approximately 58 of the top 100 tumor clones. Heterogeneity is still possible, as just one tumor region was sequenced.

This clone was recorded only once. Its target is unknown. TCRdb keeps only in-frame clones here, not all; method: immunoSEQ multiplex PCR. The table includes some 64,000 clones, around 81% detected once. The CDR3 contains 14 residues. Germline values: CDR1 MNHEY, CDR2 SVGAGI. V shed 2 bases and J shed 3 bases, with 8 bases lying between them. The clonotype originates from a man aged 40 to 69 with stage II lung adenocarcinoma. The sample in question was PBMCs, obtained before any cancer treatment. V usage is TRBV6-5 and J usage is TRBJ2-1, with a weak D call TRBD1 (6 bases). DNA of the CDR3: TGTGCCAGCAGTTACCGGACAGTCTACAATGAGCAGTTCTTC. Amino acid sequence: CASSYRTVYNEQFF.